This T cell receptor (beta chain) emerged from a study of cytomegalovirus exposure and HLA in healthy donors. Findings of the study overall: DRB1 had the most TCR associations and HLA-C the fewest, a later analysis found, with rates varying by HLA locus. Most TCR beta V segments were productive about 90% or about 30% of the time in an earlier analysis. When analyzed later, a missense DCLRE1C variant was found to be linked to TCR beta V- and J-gene trimming. Association of some 18,000 TCR beta sequences with HLA alleles was found at 0.05 false discovery rate in a later analysis.

Germline CDR1 and CDR2: SEHNR and FQNEAQ (reference sequence). V shed 1 base, J shed 6 bases, and the junction held 5 bases outside the gene matches. The CDR3 is made up of 15 amino acids. PCR amplification relied on 60 Vbeta primers (plus 13 Jbeta primers). Produced via immunoSEQ multiplex PCR; TCRdb's table is partial and in-frame only. The table lists 110,000 to 150,000 clones, roughly 70% of them singletons. This clone showed up just a few times. Its matching antigen is unknown. Sequencing was done on a sample of PBMCs. The receptor's source is a man aged 30 to 45 in good health and CMV-seronegative. The chain couples TRBV7-9 to TRBJ1-2, with TRBD1 matching over 10 bases. The CDR3 DNA sequence: TGTGCCAGCAGCTTAGGTTGGGGACAGGGGAATGGCTACACCTTC. It yields the protein CASSLGWGQGNGYTF.